Listed here is a single TCR beta chain. The data originate from a study of blood T cell repertoires in COVID-19. Study as a whole: COVID-19 samples, acute and convalescent, were from the United States, Italy and Spain.

TCRdb's copy holds only in-frame clones and misses some; the assay was immunoSEQ multiplex PCR. The sample yields 400,000 to 500,000 clones, 70% to 90% seen once. V was shortened by 5 bases and J by 4 bases, with 19 bases between the two germline ends. There are 16 residues in the CDR3. Per germline, CDR1 SGHTA and CDR2 FQGNSA. This clonotype originated in a woman in her thirties with active or convalescent COVID-19. This sequence joins TRBV7-2 and TRBJ2-3; maybe TRBD1 (6 bases). The sample comprised peripheral blood. The CDR3 nucleotides are TGTGCCAGCAGCCCTGCAAGGGGGTTAGGGGCAGATACGCAGTATTTT. Amino acid sequence: CASSPARGLGADTQYF. Variable domain in full (rest from reference TRBV7-2 and TRBJ2-3): GAGVSQSPSNKVTEKGKDVELRCDPISGHTALYWYRQSLGQGLEFLIYFQGNSAPDKSGLPSDRFSAERTGGSVSTLTIQRTQQEDSAVYLCASSPARGLGADTQYFGPGTRLTVL.